These 26 T cell receptor beta chains were sequenced from one sample in a study of T cells after yellow fever vaccination. From the 5' RACE reads, TCRdb called clonotypes with MiXCR, one entry per CDR3 protein. The profile shows a few hundred thousand distinct CDR3 sequences, 5.2% of them singletons. This material consisted of CD4+ T cells sorted from PBMCs, taken on the day of the yellow fever booster vaccination. Receptors were obtained from a man aged 18 to 29 who received the YFV17D yellow fever vaccine.

This clonotype was seen at least ten times. This chain uses TRBV2 with TRBJ2-2; D remains unclear. Germline V lookup: CDR1 SNHLY, CDR2 FYNNEI. The CDR3 is 14 residues long. Trimming took 5 bases from V and 2 from J, leaving 9 bases between them. This CDR3 reads CASSRQTNTGELFF. In DNA form, the CDR3 reads TGTGCCAGCAGTAGGCAAACCAACACCGGGGAGCTGTTTTTT.

V usage is TRBV7-2 and J usage is TRBJ2-2; TRBD2 agrees at 10 bases. This CDR3 spans 16 amino acids. Germline V CDR1 and CDR2: SGHTA, FQGNSA. Germline trimming cut 5 bases from V and 4 bases from J; bases unmatched to any gene: 7. CDR3 amino acids: CASSKLAGAGTGELFF. The CDR3 DNA sequence: TGTGCCAGCAGCAAGCTAGCGGGGGCCGGCACCGGGGAGCTGTTTTTT.

This clonotype appeared many times. V and J are TRBV13 and TRBJ2-2; perhaps TRBD2 as D (5 bases). Germline lookup yields CDR1 PRHDT and CDR2 FYEKMQ (reference sequence). V gave up 6 bases and J gave up 4 bases, with 21 bases separating them. The CDR3 is 17 amino acids. CDR3 DNA sequence: TGTGCCAGCAGTAAAACCGAGGGTTCTGCCTTCACCGGGGAGCTGTTTTTT. This encodes CASSKTEGSAFTGELFF.

The chain has TRBV5-1 and TRBJ2-3; 8 bases are shared with TRBD1. This CDR3 spans 15 amino acids. Germline lookup yields CDR1 SGHRS and CDR2 YFSETQ. V was clipped by 7 bases and J by 5 bases; unmatched bases: 12. The CDR3 bases are TGCGCCAGCGGACTCCCAGGGGGCGCGATAGATACGCAGTATTTT. The encoded protein is CASGLPGGAIDTQYF.

This chain uses TRBV5-4 with TRBJ2-4; 7 bases align to TRBD2. CDR3 length: 13 amino acids. The J segment lost 7 bases and the V segment lost 4 bases, leaving 5 bases of the junction unmatched. Germline V gene sequence: CDR1 SGHNT, CDR2 YYREEE (reference sequence). The chain's CDR3 is CASSNTGGNIQYF. The DNA for the CDR3 is TGTGCCAGCAGCAATACCGGGGGGAACATTCAGTACTTC.

This clonotype was counted ten times or more. The chain links TRBV6-5 to TRBJ2-5; 15 bases are a match to TRBD2. CDR3 length: 18 amino acids. The germline gives CDR1 MNHEY, CDR2 SVGAGI. V lost 5 bases and J lost 5; bases outside the gene matches: 12. CDR3 bases: TGTGCCAGCAGTCGCTTGAGGACTAGCGGGGGGGCCCGGGAGACCCAGTACTTC. It codes for CASSRLRTSGGARETQYF.

This clonotype was counted at least ten times. The rearrangement uses TRBV20-1 and TRBJ2-5; D is perhaps TRBD1 (6 bases). This CDR3 has 14 residues. V was pared by 0 bases and J by 7 bases, with 15 bases between. The germline V gene has CDR1 DFQATT and CDR2 SNEGSKA (reference sequence). CDR3 in DNA: TGCAGTGCTAGAGATAGGAAGGGGGTGGGGACCCAGTACTTC. Translation gives CSARDRKGVGTQYF.

The V and J genes are TRBV13 and TRBJ1-2; no definite D call. Germline V gene sequence: CDR1 PRHDT, CDR2 FYEKMQ (reference sequence). This CDR3 spans 11 amino acids. V was pared by 2 bases and J by 7 bases, with 5 bases between. The CDR3 sequence is CASSLTLGYTF. In DNA form, the CDR3 reads TGTGCCAGCAGCTTAACGCTTGGCTACACCTTC. Variable domain in full (rest from reference TRBV13 and TRBJ1-2): AAGVIQSPRHLIKEKRETATLKCYPIPRHDTVYWYQQGPGQDPQFLISFYEKMQSDKGSIPDRFSAQQFSDYHSELNMSSLELGDSALYFCASSLTLGYTFGSGTRLTVV.

Ten or more counts support this clonotype. The genes are TRBV5-1 and TRBJ2-3; 11 bases map to TRBD2. CDR1 is SGHRS and CDR2 is YFSETQ in the germline V gene. With V trimmed by 0 bases and J by 1 base, 7 bases remained unmatched. The CDR3 runs 18 residues. For the CDR3, the DNA is TGCGCCAGCAGCTTGGCCCTAGCGGGGGGTCCTGGCACAGATACGCAGTATTTT. It specifies CASSLALAGGPGTDTQYF.

This clonotype was recorded at least ten times. V is TRBV27 and J is TRBJ2-3, with D unclear. CDR1 MNHEY and CDR2 SMNVEV come from the germline V gene (reference sequence). The CDR3 is 11 amino acids. The ends were cut back, 8 bases at V and 6 bases at J, with 9 bases in the middle. CDR3 DNA sequence: TGTGCCAGCCGATTGGGGGATACGCAGTATTTT. Amino acid sequence: CASRLGDTQYF.

V gene TRBV6-6 combines with J gene TRBJ2-5; no definite D call. There are 15 residues in the CDR3. Germline assignment: CDR1 MNHNY and CDR2 SVGAGI (reference sequence). Trimming stripped 0 bases from V and 5 bases from J, with 13 bases between. CDR3 in DNA: TGTGCCAGCAGTTACTCGGGCAGCCCGACGGAGACCCAGTACTTC. Amino acids: CASSYSGSPTETQYF.

This clonotype has at least ten counts. The rearrangement links TRBV20-1 to TRBJ1-1; weak D call: TRBD1 (6 bases). CDR1 and CDR2 from the germline V gene are DFQATT and SNEGSKA (reference sequence). Trimming shortened V by 7 bases and J by 2 bases, and 14 bases separated the two germline ends. This CDR3 comprises 13 residues. CDR3 nucleotide sequence: TGCAGTGAAGCACAGGGCGCCAACACTGAAGCTTTCTTT. This codes for CSEAQGANTEAFF.

This clonotype occurred many times. The rearrangement links TRBV6-2 or TRBV6-3 to TRBJ2-3; TRBD1 is a possible D gene (5 bases). This CDR3 has 15 residues. Deletions cut 4 bases from V and 2 bases from J, with 13 bases between. Germline loops: CDR1 MNHEY, CDR2 SVGEGT. CDR3 DNA sequence: TGTGCCAGCAGTTTGAGCCGGACATACACAGATACGCAGTATTTT. This encodes CASSLSRTYTDTQYF.

The V call is TRBV12-3 or TRBV12-4, the J call TRBJ1-1, with a weak D call TRBD1 (5 bases). The germline V and J ends were trimmed by 3 bases and 7 bases, with 12 bases remaining between them. The CDR3 runs to 13 residues. CDR3 protein: CASSFWGTNEAFF. In DNA form, the CDR3 reads TGTGCCAGCAGTTTTTGGGGGACCAATGAAGCTTTCTTT.

The chain is built from TRBV12-3 or TRBV12-4 and TRBJ2-1; D unclear. The CDR3 totals 14 residues. Trimming cost V 2 bases and J 7 bases, with 12 bases left between them. This CDR3 reads CASSLYSLPNEQFF. For the CDR3, the DNA is TGTGCCAGCAGTTTATACTCTCTGCCAAATGAGCAGTTCTTC.

The chain uses TRBV7-9 and TRBJ2-6; 8 nucleotides match TRBD1. Trimming at V came to 6 bases and at J to 1 base, leaving 8 bases not matched to a gene. The CDR3 length is 17 residues. Germline values: CDR1 SEHNR, CDR2 FQNEAQ (reference sequence). CDR3 coding DNA: TGTGCCAGCAGTCGTGGACAGGGACAGTCTGGGGCCAACGTCCTGACTTTC. The encoded protein is CASSRGQGQSGANVLTF.

The V and J genes are TRBV7-2 and TRBJ1-6, with no clear D. Germline values: CDR1 SGHTA, CDR2 FQGNSA. V was pared by 5 bases and J by 8 bases, with 19 bases between. The CDR3 is 16 residues long. This CDR3 reads CASSPRARVGDSPLHF. CDR3 sequence (DNA): TGTGCCAGCAGCCCACGGGCACGGGTCGGAGATTCACCCCTCCACTTT.

The CDR3 loop reads CASSPPSRRLAGGNQETQYF. CDR3 coding DNA: TGTGCCAGCTCACCACCGAGCCGCCGGCTAGCGGGGGGAAACCAAGAGACCCAGTACTTC. J is TRBJ2-5 and V is TRBV18; 11 bases align to TRBD2. Germline loops: CDR1 KGHSH, CDR2 LQKENI. V was clipped by 0 bases and J by 0 bases; unmatched bases: 12. The CDR3 consists of 20 residues. Using reference TRBV18 and TRBJ2-5 for the parts outside the CDR3, the full variable domain is NAGVMQNPRHLVRRRGQEARLRCSPMKGHSHVYWYRQLPEEGLKFMVYLQKENIIDESGMPKERFSAEFPKEGPSILRIQQVVRGDSAAYFCASSPPSRRLAGGNQETQYFGPGTRLLVL.

The rearrangement links TRBV24-1 to TRBJ2-3; 7 bases agree with TRBD2. Germline V gene lookup returns CDR1 KGHDR and CDR2 SFDVKD. V gave up 6 bases and J gave up 1 base; unmatched junction bases: 3. The CDR3 is 14 amino acids. The CDR3 loop reads CATSPAGGTDTQYF. CDR3 nucleotide sequence: TGTGCCACCAGTCCGGCGGGGGGCACAGATACGCAGTATTTT.

This clonotype was counted many times. This chain uses TRBV5-1 with TRBJ1-2; D not resolved. CDR3 length: 14 amino acids. Per germline, CDR1 SGHRS and CDR2 YFSETQ. V was trimmed by 0 bases and J by 1 base, leaving 7 bases between them. The CDR3 region has the DNA TGCGCCAGCAGCTTGGATGGAAATAACTATGGCTACACCTTC. Amino acid sequence: CASSLDGNNYGYTF. Filled out from reference TRBV5-1 and TRBJ1-2, the complete variable domain reads KAGVTQTPRYLIKTRGQQVTLSCSPISGHRSVSWYQQTPGQGLQFLFEYFSETQRNKGNFPGRFSGRQFSNSRSEMNVSTLELGDSALYLCASSLDGNNYGYTFGSGTRLTVV.

This clonotype turned up a few times. The rearrangement uses TRBV20-1 and TRBJ1-5; 8 bases line up with TRBD1. Unmatched junction bases numbered 7, after V lost 3 bases and J lost 6 bases. Per germline, CDR1 DFQATT and CDR2 SNEGSKA (reference sequence). CDR3 length: 14 amino acids. The CDR3 sequence is CSARQTGAFQPQHF. As DNA, the CDR3 is TGCAGTGCTAGGCAGACAGGGGCATTTCAGCCCCAGCATTTT.

This clonotype was seen more than once but under ten times. V is TRBV12-3 or TRBV12-4 and J is TRBJ2-5; 10 bases align to TRBD2. With 7 bases clipped from V and 5 bases from J, the junction kept 10 bases outside the gene matches. This CDR3 region has 15 residues. The CDR3 protein is CASKRGLADRETQYF. The CDR3 nucleotides read TGTGCCAGCAAACGAGGACTAGCGGACCGGGAGACCCAGTACTTC.

The chain employs TRBV5-6 and TRBJ2-7; 10 positions agree with TRBD1. The CDR3 consists of 13 residues. J lost 6 bases, V lost 7 bases, and 7 bases had no gene match. The germline V gene encodes CDR1 SGHDT and CDR2 YYEEEE. CDR3 sequence: CASDWTGGGEQYF. CDR3 nucleotide sequence: TGTGCCAGCGACTGGACAGGGGGGGGCGAGCAGTACTTC.

This clonotype has a count of ten or more. V is TRBV7-9 and J is TRBJ2-7; D is unresolved. Trimming removed 1 base at V and 1 base at J, with 17 bases between. The CDR3 runs to 17 residues. The germline V gene encodes CDR1 SEHNR and CDR2 FQNEAQ (reference sequence). The DNA of the CDR3 is TGTGCCAGCAGCTTAGAAGATCGGTTTTCGGCTTCCTACGAGCAGTACTTC. Its translation is CASSLEDRFSASYEQYF.

In this sample, this clonotype turned up many times. The V gene is TRBV29-1, the J gene TRBJ2-2; D gene ambiguous. This CDR3 has 12 residues. V lost 4 bases, J lost 6 bases, and 9 bases lay in between. Germline V CDR1 and CDR2: SQVTM, ANQGSEA. This CDR3 reads CSVATASGELFF. CDR3 bases: TGCAGCGTTGCAACAGCCTCCGGGGAGCTGTTTTTT.

The chain couples TRBV23-1 to TRBJ2-7; a possible D gene is TRBD1 (6 bases). TRBV23-1 is recorded as an ORF, its role being uncertain. The CDR3 extends over 15 amino acids. Trimming removed 1 base at V and 2 bases at J, with 12 bases between. The CDR3 DNA reads TGCGCCAGCAGTCAATGGGGGCGACAGGCCTACGAGCAGTACGTC. It translates to CASSQWGRQAYEQYV.